Following are 9 T cell receptor beta chains from one sample sequenced in a study of sequential checkpoint blockade in melanoma. Treatment described: randomized to nivolumab then ipilimumab (arm A) or the reverse (arm B). Clones were read by immunoSEQ multiplex PCR, and TCRdb kept only the in-frame ones, dropping some. The profile shows about 8,900 clones, roughly 23% of them singletons. The sequences come from tumor tissue (inferred from file names), collected from a patient given nivolumab and ipilimumab in sequence. These TCRs come from a human donor with melanoma.

The chain carries TRBV18 and TRBJ1-2, with 8 bases matching TRBD1. Germline CDR1 and CDR2: KGHSH and LQKENI. Trimming at V came to 1 base and at J to 13 bases, leaving 26 bases not matched to a gene. The CDR3 contains 19 residues. Here the CDR3 reads CASSPLRQGPLAMAKTSTF. Here the CDR3 DNA reads TGTGCCAGCTCACCACTACGACAGGGGCCGTTAGCTATGGCTAAGACATCCACCTTC.

This clone was detected a few times. V usage is TRBV9 and J usage is TRBJ2-7; D remains ambiguous. The CDR3 runs 18 residues. Trimming removed 5 bases at V and 0 bases at J, with 24 bases between. Germline values: CDR1 SGDLS, CDR2 YYNGEE. The CDR3 reads CASSVSGRVRMSSYEQYF. The CDR3 DNA reads as TGTGCCAGCAGTGTGTCAGGCCGGGTCAGGATGAGCTCCTACGAGCAGTACTTC.

This clone was observed at least ten times. The chain is built from TRBV6-1 and TRBJ1-4, with D possibly matching TRBD1 (6 bases). Trimming removed 1 base from V and 7 bases from J, with 10 bases in between. The germline CDR1 and CDR2 sequences are MNHNS and SASEGT. CDR3 length equals 14 residues. CDR3 bases: TGTGCCAGCAGTGAAGAAGCAGGGGCTGAAAAACTGTTTTTT. Translation gives CASSEEAGAEKLFF.

This clone came up a few times. The chain is built from TRBV19 and TRBJ1-1, with D maybe TRBD1 (6 bases). Germline CDR1 and CDR2: LNHDA and SQIVND (reference sequence). Trimming took 6 bases from V and 0 from J, leaving 14 bases between them. The CDR3 runs to 15 residues. The DNA for the CDR3 is TGTGCCAGTAGGATACTACAGGGCCTGAACACTGAAGCTTTCTTT. Its protein product is CASRILQGLNTEAFF.

In its sample, this clone was seen a few times. V gene TRBV5-1 combines with J gene TRBJ1-6; 7 bases fit TRBD1. With V trimmed by 8 bases and J by 7 bases, 12 bases remained unmatched. This CDR3 has 15 amino acids. The germline gives CDR1 SGHRS, CDR2 YFSETQ. The CDR3 coding sequence is TGCGCCAGGTTTCGACAGGGTCGATACAATTCACCCCTCCACTTT. It encodes CARFRQGRYNSPLHF.

Only a few counts were recorded for this clone. The CDR3 here is CASSLLGVVETQYF. The CDR3 region has the DNA TGTGCCAGCAGCTTACTAGGGGTGGTAGAGACCCAGTACTTC. The chain couples TRBV11-3 to TRBJ2-5, with D perhaps matching TRBD1 (5 bases). The ends were cut back, 2 bases at V and 4 bases at J, with 11 bases in the middle. CDR1 SGHNT and CDR2 YENEEA come from the germline V gene. The CDR3 covers 14 residues.

The genes are TRBV6-8 and TRBJ2-4; D gene uncertain. V lost 8 bases and J lost 12, with 23 bases in between. This CDR3 comprises 14 residues. Germline V gives CDR1 MNHGY, CDR2 SAAAGT. The CDR3, as DNA: TGTGCCAGCCAGCATTCAAAGACGGGCAGTGGTCAGTACTTC. It codes for CASQHSKTGSGQYF.

The CDR3 nucleotides read TGTGCCAGCAGCTCTAGTGGTAATGAGCAGTTCTTC. Translated: CASSSSGNEQFF. The V call is TRBV9, the J call TRBJ2-1; the D is unclear. V was clipped by 4 bases and J by 7 bases, with 9 bases between them. This CDR3 region has 12 residues. Per the germline V gene, CDR1 is SGDLS and CDR2 is YYNGEE.

This clone was recorded once. The rearrangement links TRBV29-1 to TRBJ1-1; D is unclear. Germline-derived CDR1 and CDR2 are SQVTM and ANQGSEA. With 4 bases removed from V and 3 bases from J, the gap between germline ends came to 15 bases. This CDR3 has 14 amino acids. The CDR3, as DNA: TGCAGCGTTGTAGAAGGGATGGCGGACACTGAAGCTTTCTTT. It translates to CSVVEGMADTEAFF.